Only one count was recorded for the clone carrying this TCR beta chain. Sequencing used immunoSEQ multiplex PCR; TCRdb keeps in-frame clones, though not all of them. The table includes approximately 100,000 clones, roughly four fifths detected once. The sample belongs to a study of blood T cell repertoires in COVID-19. Deletions cut 5 bases from V and 5 bases from J, with 9 bases between. CDR1 is MNHEY and CDR2 is SVGAGI in the germline V gene. This CDR3 is 12 amino acids long. This TCR was recovered from a man in his sixties with acute or convalescent COVID-19. Sequencing used peripheral blood. The chain has TRBV6-5 and TRBJ1-1; D might be TRBD1 (6 bases). The CDR3 coding sequence is TGTGCCAGCAGTAACAGGGTTACTGAAGCTTTCTTT. Amino acid sequence: CASSNRVTEAFF.